One T cell receptor (beta chain) is described in this entry. Per the original data handling: From reference gene primer amplification, estimates of nucleated cell counts were derived. Sequencing used immunoSEQ multiplex PCR; TCRdb keeps in-frame clones, though not all of them. V and J calls and clone size come straight from that table; D and trimming were deduced from the DNA. The sample holds approximately 120,000 clones, roughly 90% seen once. The sample originates from a study of blood T cell repertoires in COVID-19. Study-wide context: The origin of the acute and convalescent COVID-19 samples was the United States, Italy and Spain. From T cells, B-cell-depleted T cells, or PBMCs came the material, which was cDNA or gDNA.

Patients in Seattle were enrolled during active infection, then followed longitudinally. This receptor was identified in a man in his fifties or sixties with COVID-19, enrolled during active disease. Source material: peripheral blood.

CDR3 sequence (DNA): TGTGCCAGCAGTTCCCCGACGAGGGGCTACACCTTC. Its translation is CASSSPTRGYTF. V and J are TRBV6-6 and TRBJ1-2; D uncertain. The CDR3 runs to 12 residues. CDR1 and CDR2 from the germline V gene are MNHNY and SVGAGI (reference sequence). V was trimmed by 4 bases and J by 8 bases, leaving 11 bases between them.